This T cell receptor (beta chain) came from a study of cytotoxic CD8 clonotypes in ibrutinib-treated CLL. Sequencing used immunoSEQ multiplex PCR; TCRdb keeps in-frame clones, though not all of them. The sample has 250,000 to 350,000 clones, approximately 76% seen once. Study-wide results and limits: Clonality (at baseline) was higher than in age-matched healthy donors and tracked circulating CD8+ T-cell counts.

A remark on this clone: Antigen unknown.

The CDR3 consists of 17 residues. From germline, CDR1 is SNHLY and CDR2 FYNNEI. J gave up 4 bases and V 2 bases, and 11 bases lay outside the gene matches. The chain uses TRBV2 and TRBJ2-5; TRBD2 agrees at 9 bases. The sequence was collected from a human donor with chronic lymphocytic leukemia. Here the sequenced sample was PBMCs, taken at disease progression, from a patient treated with ibrutinib. CDR3 sequence: CASSEPMAGGPRETQYF. DNA of the CDR3: TGTGCCAGCAGTGAACCGATGGCGGGAGGGCCTAGAGAGACCCAGTACTTC.